This T cell receptor (beta chain) is from a study of blood T cells in healthy people across ages. This CDR3 has 13 residues. The V gene's germline CDR1 is MNHNS and CDR2 SASEGT. The ends were cut back, 1 base at V and 13 bases at J, with 14 bases in the middle. Caucasian, healthy and from Russia, the donors were aged between about 6 and 90. For the second PCR, which ran for 7 to 11 cycles, a sample-barcoded 5' primer and a J-beta primer mix were used. TCRdb called the 5' RACE reads again in MiXCR, with one record for every CDR3 protein. The sample lists about 970,000 distinct CDR3 sequences; roughly 50% were seen once.

The material sequenced was blood. The chain carries TRBV6-1 and TRBJ2-4; maybe TRBD1 (6 bases). This sequence was found in a woman between 55 and 75 years old in good health. The CDR3 here is CASSEVGAGEQYF. The CDR3 DNA reads TGTGCCAGCAGTGAAGTGGGGGCAGGTGAGCAGTACTTC.